The rows below give T cell receptor beta chains drawn from one sample of a study of blood T cell repertoires in COVID-19. This table comes from immunoSEQ multiplex PCR, and its TCRdb copy is limited to in-frame clones, with some not included. The profile covers fewer than 300,000 clones, with over 80% appearing a single time and 1.5% taken by the ten largest. The sequenced sample was peripheral blood. The receptors come from a woman between 40 and 55 years old who had recovered from COVID-19. Both conserved end residues are part of each CDR3. Each record gives: clone size, V gene, CDR3 protein. Clone size is shown for a subset of rows, as once, few, many or a class of expanded clone.

>-|TRBV19
CASSIPGTGVGYTF
>-|TRBV24-1
CATRNGIYGYTF
>-|TRBV6-6
CASSYSGGNTEAFF
>few|TRBV6-6
CASSRHGEYPHSYEQYF
>-|TRBV3-1/TRBV3-2
CASSLVTSGNTGELFF
>once|TRBV27
CASSPRTAKSLSGYTF
>-|TRBV9
CASSAYRGPTGANVLTF
>-|TRBV4-3
CASSQGAGVGETQYF
>-|TRBV27
CASSYGAAVNTEAFF
>-|TRBV3-1/TRBV3-2
CASSQGGTSGTQYF
>-|TRBV3-1/TRBV3-2
CASSQWDRGSGKLFF
>-|TRBV7-2
CASSPHRDTPELFF
>-|TRBV6-5
CASSPDRLNTEAFF
>-|TRBV5-1
CASSRTGEQYF
>once|TRBV5-5
CASSLAGQGVKGYTF
>-|TRBV19
CASRRDRGGDSNQPQHF
>-|TRBV12-3/TRBV12-4
CASSKEVVVGYTF
>-|TRBV5-1
CASSLAVQEGGEQFF
>-|TRBV7-8
CASSLGLAGGANTGELFF
>-|TRBV28
CASRPTPGHPGRTEAFF
>-|TRBV7-2
CASSFLDPNTEAFF
>-|TRBV5-1
CASSLAGDTQYF
>-|TRBV7-2
CASSFGGIGNQPQHF
>-|TRBV5-6
CASSLEGQNYGYTF
>-|TRBV7-9
CASSLRADLEQYF
>-|TRBV10-1
CASSDEGAGSYNEQFF
>-|TRBV20-1
CSARPFYEQYF
>-|TRBV18
CASSLGQGGDTQYF
>-|TRBV5-6
CASSWRDWNSYGYTF
>-|TRBV4-1
CASSQKTSGLGTQYF
>-|TRBV19
CASSIPILQGSEQFF